This record concerns one T cell receptor (beta chain) sequence. Its antigen is currently not known. No clone much larger than this one lies a single base away; base qualities are absent. For TCR beta library preparation, 1.5 to 2.5 micrograms of genomic DNA were extracted from the cryopreserved PBMCs. High-throughput TCR beta sequencing was performed on longitudinal blood samples from CLL patients receiving ibrutinib monotherapy. The patients were enrolled in a single-center, open-label phase 2 trial of ibrutinib monotherapy. Each clonotype received, on average, 10x coverage in deep resolution sequencing performed on a MiSeq, where the target depth lay between 1 in 1 million and 1 in 200,000 T cells. TCR beta libraries were generated with the immunoSEQ hsTCRB Kit. From the authors' description of their analysis: Data were analyzed with ImmunoSEQ Data Assistant and ImmunoSEQ Analyzer, with V, D and J genes assigned per IMGT definitions. Clonality, which ranges from 0 to 1, was calculated by subtracting the normalized Shannon entropy of productive rearrangement frequencies from one. Only overrepresented clonotypes making up at least 0.05% of each patient's repertoire were included in the public clonotype analysis. Some 13 age-matched healthy donor repertoires from immuneACCESS were used as controls for clonality. TCRdb limited this immuneACCESS table to in-frame rearrangements with V and J called. A share of clones is missing; checked studies link under half to unresolved V genes, and the rest is unexplained. V and J calls and clone size are copied from that table; D and trimming were computed from the DNA. The sample data list around 300,000 clones, and around four fifths of these were observed just once. About 6.3% of the sample is taken by the ten largest.

From the cysteine up to the phenylalanine, the CDR3 has a length of 13 residues. The only DNA kept is the CDR3, 39 bases in frame from the first base. Reading the germline V gene gives CDR1 LGHNA and CDR2 YNFKEQ. V gives up 1 base and J gives up 8 bases, and the segment between their germline ends measures 9 bases. This specimen comes from a study of cytotoxic CD8 clonotypes in ibrutinib-treated CLL (dated by TCRdb to about 2021). Background for the entire study: The cohort included around 15 treatment-naive and 11 to 12 relapsed/refractory patients; around 18 were IGHV unmutated. Partial responses were observed in approximately 24 patients and complete responses in 2; after a median follow-up of 68 months, remission was maintained in roughly 15 patients and progression was observed in roughly twelve. Cryopreserved peripheral blood mononuclear cells were obtained prior to treatment, at the time of response, and at either disease progression or sustained remission. On average, each sample had approximately 260,000 productive templates and about 89,000 productive rearrangements. Of the 85 to 90 participants in the trial, roughly 26 had longitudinal samples available. Samples at response were collected after a median of about twelve months of treatment, with a range of about 6 to 40 months. Overall study outcomes, separate from this receptor: Sampling times were not matched between sustained-remission and progressing patients, and lymph node repertoires were not studied. Public clonotypes were rare and either shrank or stayed stable during treatment, and the rise in clonality at ibrutinib response reflected expansion of private clonotypes. Clonality rose at ibrutinib response, remained stable during sustained remission, and dropped back toward baseline at progression. At baseline, clonality was higher than in age-matched healthy donors and showed a strong correlation with circulating CD8+ T-cell counts.

The material sequenced was PBMCs, taken before ibrutinib treatment. The rearranged segments are TRBV4-2 and TRBJ2-1; the D gene assignment is ambiguous. The clonotype was recovered from a human donor with chronic lymphocytic leukemia. The base sequence is TGTGCCAGCAGCCAAGTGTTTGGGGATGAGCAGTTCTTC. Its protein product is CASSQVFGDEQFF.